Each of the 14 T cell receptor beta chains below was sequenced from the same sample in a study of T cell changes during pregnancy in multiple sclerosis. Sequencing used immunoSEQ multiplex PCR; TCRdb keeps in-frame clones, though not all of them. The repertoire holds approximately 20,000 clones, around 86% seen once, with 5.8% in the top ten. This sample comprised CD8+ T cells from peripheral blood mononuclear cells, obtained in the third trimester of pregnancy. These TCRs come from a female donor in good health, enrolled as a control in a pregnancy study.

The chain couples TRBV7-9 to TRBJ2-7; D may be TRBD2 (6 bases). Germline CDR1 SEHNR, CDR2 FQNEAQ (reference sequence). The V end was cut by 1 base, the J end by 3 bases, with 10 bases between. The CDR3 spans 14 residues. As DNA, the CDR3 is TGTGCCAGCAGCTTAGGGGGACTCAGCTACGAGCAGTACTTC. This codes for CASSLGGLSYEQYF.

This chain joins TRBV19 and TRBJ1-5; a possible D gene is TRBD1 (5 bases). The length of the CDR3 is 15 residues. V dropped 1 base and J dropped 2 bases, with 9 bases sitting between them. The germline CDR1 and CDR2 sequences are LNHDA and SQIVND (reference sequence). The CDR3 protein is CASSIVAGGNQPQHF. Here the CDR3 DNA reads TGTGCCAGTAGTATAGTCGCGGGGGGCAATCAGCCCCAGCATTTT.

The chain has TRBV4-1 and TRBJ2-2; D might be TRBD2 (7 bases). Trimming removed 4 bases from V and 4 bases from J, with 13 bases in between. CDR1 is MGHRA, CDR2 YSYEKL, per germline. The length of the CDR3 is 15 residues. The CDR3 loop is CASSRRGASTGELFF. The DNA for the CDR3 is TGCGCCAGCAGCCGCCGGGGGGCGAGCACCGGGGAGCTGTTTTTT.

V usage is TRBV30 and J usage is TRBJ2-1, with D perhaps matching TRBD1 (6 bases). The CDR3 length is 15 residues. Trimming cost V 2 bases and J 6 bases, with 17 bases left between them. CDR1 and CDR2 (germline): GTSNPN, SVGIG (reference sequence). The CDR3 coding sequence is TGTGCCTGGAGTCCCGGACAGTTGGAAAGCAATGAGCAGTTCTTC. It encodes CAWSPGQLESNEQFF.

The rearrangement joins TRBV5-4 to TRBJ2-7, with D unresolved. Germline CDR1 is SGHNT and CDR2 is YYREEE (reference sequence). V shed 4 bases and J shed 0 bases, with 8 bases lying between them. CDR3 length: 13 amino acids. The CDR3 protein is CASSTRSSYEQYF. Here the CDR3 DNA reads TGTGCCAGCAGCACCCGGAGCTCCTACGAGCAGTACTTC.

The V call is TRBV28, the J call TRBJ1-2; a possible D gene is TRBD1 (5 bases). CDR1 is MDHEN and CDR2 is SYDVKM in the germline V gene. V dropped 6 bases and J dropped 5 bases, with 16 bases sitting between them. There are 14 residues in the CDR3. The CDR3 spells CASRPSTGYYGYTF. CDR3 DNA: TGTGCCAGCAGACCATCAACAGGTTATTATGGCTACACCTTC.

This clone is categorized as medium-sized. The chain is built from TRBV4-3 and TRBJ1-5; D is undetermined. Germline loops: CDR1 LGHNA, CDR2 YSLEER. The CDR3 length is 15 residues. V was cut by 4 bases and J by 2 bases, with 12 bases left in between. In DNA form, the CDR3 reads TGCGCCAGCAGCCCCGACGGAGGTGGCAATCAGCCCCAGCATTTT. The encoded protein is CASSPDGGGNQPQHF.

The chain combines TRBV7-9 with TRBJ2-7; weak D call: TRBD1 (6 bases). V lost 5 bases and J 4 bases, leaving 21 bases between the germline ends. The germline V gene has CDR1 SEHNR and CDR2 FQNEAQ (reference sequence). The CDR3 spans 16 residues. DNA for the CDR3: TGTGCCAGCAGCACAAATTCCAGGGGTAGCCTATACGAGCAGTACTTC. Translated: CASSTNSRGSLYEQYF.

This chain's CDR3 is CASSRTGYQETQYF. CDR3 bases: TGTGCCAGCAGCCGAACAGGGTACCAAGAGACCCAGTACTTC. This chain links TRBV27 with TRBJ2-5, with D possibly matching TRBD1 (6 bases). The V gene lost 6 bases and the J gene lost 0 bases, with 11 bases spanning the gap. Germline V gives CDR1 MNHEY, CDR2 SMNVEV (reference sequence). The CDR3 loop spans 14 amino acids.

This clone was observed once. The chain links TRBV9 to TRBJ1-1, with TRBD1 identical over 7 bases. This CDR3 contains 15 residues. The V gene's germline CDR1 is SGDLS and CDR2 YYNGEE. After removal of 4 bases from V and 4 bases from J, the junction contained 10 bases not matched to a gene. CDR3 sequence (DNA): TGTGCCAGCAGCCCCCGAGACAGGGTGGGCACTGAAGCTTTCTTT. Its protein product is CASSPRDRVGTEAFF.

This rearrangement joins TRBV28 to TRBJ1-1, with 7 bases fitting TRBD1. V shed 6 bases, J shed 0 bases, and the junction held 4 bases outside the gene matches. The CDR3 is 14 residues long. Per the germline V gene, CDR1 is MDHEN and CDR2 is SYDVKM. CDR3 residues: CASRAGTVNTEAFF. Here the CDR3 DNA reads TGTGCCAGCAGAGCCGGGACAGTGAACACTGAAGCTTTCTTT.

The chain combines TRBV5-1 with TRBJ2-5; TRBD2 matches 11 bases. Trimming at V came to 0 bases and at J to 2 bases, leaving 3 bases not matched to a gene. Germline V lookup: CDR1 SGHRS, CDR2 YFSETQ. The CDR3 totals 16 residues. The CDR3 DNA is TGCGCCAGCAGCTTGGTGGCTAGCGGGGGGCAAGAGACCCAGTACTTC. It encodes CASSLVASGGQETQYF.

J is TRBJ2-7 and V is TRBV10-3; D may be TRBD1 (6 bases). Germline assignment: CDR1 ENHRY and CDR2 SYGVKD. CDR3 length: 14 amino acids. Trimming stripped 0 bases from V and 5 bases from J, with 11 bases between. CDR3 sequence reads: CAISESYGGDEQYF. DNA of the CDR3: TGTGCCATCAGTGAGTCGTATGGGGGCGACGAGCAGTACTTC.

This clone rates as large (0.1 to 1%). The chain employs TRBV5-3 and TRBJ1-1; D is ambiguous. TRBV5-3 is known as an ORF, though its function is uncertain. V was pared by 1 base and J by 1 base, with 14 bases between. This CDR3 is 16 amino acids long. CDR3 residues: CARSLRVSAGNTEAFF. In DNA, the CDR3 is TGTGCCAGAAGCTTGAGAGTCTCCGCGGGGAACACTGAAGCTTTCTTT.